This T cell receptor (beta chain) appears in the sequencing data of a study of T cells in localized non-small cell lung cancer (dated by TCRdb to the early 2020s). About the study as a whole: The study examined T cell repertoires in roughly 240 patients with early-stage NSCLC and compared tumors with uninvolved tumor-adjacent lungs. A mean age of roughly 66 years was recorded for the NSCLC patients, of whom under 150 were male and 107 were female. All 250 or so NSCLC patients in the cohort were treatment-naive and had localized lung tumors that were resected.

Concerning this clone: The antigen it recognizes is unknown. Base qualities were left out, and no much larger clone turns up one base away.

The study at large found these results: Because multi-region tumor sequencing was not done, intratumor heterogeneity could not be ruled out. Of the top 100 tumor clones, a median of 57 were detected in paired uninvolved adjacent lung; under 35 were also among that lung's top 100. Because of the exploratory design, TCR variables were selected using unadjusted p-values without false-discovery rate correction. The highest T cell clonality was observed in uninvolved tumor-adjacent lung, where clonality exceeded that of tumor, suggesting that antigenic responses were more focused in uninvolved tumor-adjacent lung. Longer overall survival was associated with higher blood T cell density, whereas shorter survival was associated with higher adjacent-lung clonality.

At diagnosis, peripheral blood, uninvolved tumor-adjacent lung and tumor were collected and stored as a combination of fresh-frozen and FFPE material. For TCR repertoire profiling, blood samples were analyzed in the form of peripheral blood mononuclear cells. TCR beta CDR3 regions were sequenced from DNA using the immunoSEQ Assay. In the paper's pipeline: To compute T cell density, TCR beta template counts were normalized to usable DNA, which was estimated by amplifying housekeeping genes. Richness was estimated using the preseqR package, with extrapolation to 400,000 templates for PBMC samples and to 120,000 templates for tissue samples. Clonality was taken to be one minus Pielou's evenness. To identify tissue-enriched TCRs, differential abundance testing was run on productive amino-acid clonotypes with a minimum total count of 5 and an alpha of 0.1. Repertoire overlap between compartments was quantified with the Jaccard Index and Morisita Overlap Index. TCR beta CDR3s were clustered by GLIPH together with public tetramer-defined viral CDR3s, and at least three viral sequences plus V-gene enrichment were required for viral motifs. As stored in TCRdb, this immuneACCESS dataset retains in-frame rearrangements with V and J assigned. A fraction of the clones does not appear; measured against another copy, unresolved V genes explain less than half of the discrepancy, and the remainder lacks a known reason. For V, J and clone size, that table is used; D and trimming come from the DNA. The sample profile shows about 64,000 clones; roughly 79% of them were found once. Just over 4.5% of the sample belongs to the ten largest clones.

This clonotype was obtained from a man between 35 and 75 years old with stage II lung adenocarcinoma. The sample consisted of PBMCs, taken before any cancer treatment.

Here is the DNA: TGTGCCAGCAGTTTTCCATCCTTCAAGTACTTC. This is translated as CASSFPSFKYF. This chain is built from TRBV6-1 and TRBJ2-7; no D gene is confidently identified. The CDR3 runs 11 amino acids, cysteine and phenylalanine included. Solely the CDR3 DNA is kept, with 33 bases framed from the first base. CDR1 and CDR2, looked up from the germline V gene, are MNHNS and SASEGT. Trimming removed 5 bases from V and 11 bases from J, leaving 13 bases between the germline ends.